These 23 T cell receptor beta chains were sequenced from one sample in a study of PD-L1 blockade in urothelial cancer (dated by TCRdb to 2016 to 2017). Libraries were made using the immunoSEQ multiplex PCR assay. TCRdb took this table from immuneACCESS and kept in-frame rearrangements with V and J called. Such tables lack part of the clones; where checked against another copy, unresolved V genes explain under half of the gap, and the rest is unexplained. Across this sample there are about 88,000 clones, with more than 70% seen only once. The top ten clonotypes cover 0.85% to 1% of the sample. This specimen's time point label, interpreted: pretreatment peripheral blood. The specimen comprised PBMCs, sampled around atezolizumab (anti-PD-L1) treatment. The source is an elderly woman with urothelial cancer.

This clone appeared a single time. The chain combines TRBV19 with TRBJ2-2; perhaps TRBD2 as D (5 bases). V was pared by 5 bases and J by 7 bases, with 17 bases between. The CDR3 extends over 15 amino acids. Germline assignment: CDR1 LNHDA and CDR2 SQIVND (reference sequence). This chain's CDR3 is CASSLQSGVGGELFF. CDR3 nucleotide sequence: TGTGCCAGTAGTCTCCAGAGCGGAGTGGGCGGGGAGCTGTTTTTT.

V usage is TRBV7-9 and J usage is TRBJ2-5, with 8 nucleotides matching TRBD1. Germline V gene lookup returns CDR1 SEHNR and CDR2 FQNEAQ (reference sequence). This CDR3 has 17 residues. Germline trimming cut 5 bases from V and 5 bases from J; bases unmatched to any gene: 16. The CDR3 is CASSPGTGSFHEETQYF. CDR3 DNA sequence: TGTGCCAGCAGCCCCGGGACAGGATCTTTTCACGAGGAGACCCAGTACTTC.

The genes are TRBV27 and TRBJ2-7; 7 bases are shared with TRBD1. Germline V lookup: CDR1 MNHEY, CDR2 SMNVEV (reference sequence). Unmatched junction bases numbered 15, after V lost 6 bases and J lost 4 bases. The CDR3 covers 16 residues. CDR3 in amino acids: CASRPNRGADSYEQYF. CDR3 nucleotide sequence: TGTGCCAGCAGGCCAAACAGGGGCGCGGACTCATACGAGCAGTACTTC.

The J gene is TRBJ1-5, the V gene TRBV19; D is undetermined. The V gene lost 1 base and the J gene lost 0 bases, with 4 bases spanning the gap. Germline V gene lookup returns CDR1 LNHDA and CDR2 SQIVND (reference sequence). The CDR3 is 14 amino acids. The CDR3 loop reads CASSIGGSNQPQHF. The CDR3 DNA reads as TGTGCCAGTAGTATAGGAGGTAGCAATCAGCCCCAGCATTTT.

The chain employs TRBV5-7 and TRBJ1-3; TRBD1 agrees at 7 bases. TRBV5-7 is annotated as an ORF whose role is uncertain. After removal of 0 bases from V and 4 bases from J, the junction contained 1 base not matched to a gene. The CDR3 covers 14 residues. In DNA form, the CDR3 reads TGTGCCAGCAGCTTGGGACAGGGAGGAAACACCATATATTTT. Translation gives CASSLGQGGNTIYF.

CDR3 coding DNA: TGTGCCAGCAGCCACGACAGGGCACTGTTTTTT. It codes for CASSHDRALFF. The chain joins TRBV6-6 to TRBJ1-4, with 7 nucleotides matching TRBD1. This CDR3 comprises 11 residues. Germline values: CDR1 MNHNY, CDR2 SVGAGI (reference sequence). With V trimmed by 6 bases and J by 13 bases, 5 bases remained unmatched.

The chain carries TRBV6-4 and TRBJ2-5; 8 bases align to TRBD1. Germline lookup yields CDR1 MRHNA and CDR2 SNTAGT. The CDR3 contains 13 residues. Germline trimming cut 4 bases from V and 5 bases from J; bases unmatched to any gene: 3. Here the CDR3 reads CASSGNRGETQYF. CDR3 bases: TGTGCCAGCAGTGGGAACAGGGGGGAGACCCAGTACTTC.

CDR3 loop: CASSRISGTTGETQYF. CDR3 DNA sequence: TGTGCCAGTAGTCGGATCTCCGGGACAACTGGGGAGACCCAGTACTTC. This rearrangement joins TRBV19 to TRBJ2-5; the D gene is possibly TRBD1 (6 bases). Germline V gene lookup returns CDR1 LNHDA and CDR2 SQIVND (reference sequence). There are 16 residues in the CDR3. Trimming pared 5 bases from V and 5 bases from J, leaving 21 bases between. The complete variable domain, with remaining parts taken from reference TRBV19 and TRBJ2-5, reads DGGITQSPKYLFRKEGQNVTLSCEQNLNHDAMYWYRQDPGQGLRLIYYSQIVNDFQKGDIAEGYSVSREKKESFPLTVTSAQKNPTAFYLCASSRISGTTGETQYFGPGTRLLVL.

V is TRBV7-3 and J is TRBJ2-2; 9 nucleotides line up with TRBD2. The CDR3 has 15 amino acids. V was clipped by 2 bases and J by 6 bases; unmatched bases: 4. Germline V gene sequence: CDR1 SGHTA, CDR2 FQGTGA. The CDR3: CASSLASGAPGELFF. CDR3 in DNA: TGTGCCAGCAGCTTAGCTAGCGGGGCCCCCGGGGAGCTGTTTTTT. Full variable domain (rest looked up from reference TRBV7-3 and TRBJ2-2): GAGVSQTPSNKVTEKGKYVELRCDPISGHTALYWYRQSLGQGPEFLIYFQGTGAADDSGLPNDRFFAVRPEGSVSTLKIQRTERGDSAVYLCASSLASGAPGELFFGEGSRLTVL.

J is TRBJ2-7 and V is TRBV19; 9 bases are a match to TRBD1. There are 15 residues in the CDR3. V was pared by 0 bases and J by 2 bases, with 2 bases of the junction left unmatched. CDR1 and CDR2 from the germline V gene are LNHDA and SQIVND (reference sequence). The CDR3 spells CASSIDGTGPYEQYF. For the CDR3, the DNA is TGTGCCAGTAGTATAGATGGGACAGGGCCCTACGAGCAGTACTTC.

CDR3 region: CASSLKWDRGTSEQYF. Here the CDR3 DNA reads TGTGCCAGCAGCTTAAAATGGGACAGGGGCACCTCCGAGCAGTACTTC. This sequence joins TRBV5-4 and TRBJ2-7; 10 bases align to TRBD1. The CDR3 totals 16 residues. Germline lookup yields CDR1 SGHNT and CDR2 YYREEE (reference sequence). V dropped 2 bases and J dropped 6; count of bases not matched to a gene: 11. Drawing the rest from reference TRBV5-4 and TRBJ2-7, the complete variable domain is ETGVTQSPTHLIKTRGQQVTLRCSSQSGHNTVSWYQQALGQGPQFIFQYYREEENGRGNFPPRFSGLQFPNYSSELNVNALELDDSALYLCASSLKWDRGTSEQYFGPGTRLTVT.

This chain connects TRBV30 to TRBJ2-5; D possibly corresponds to TRBD2 (6 bases). The V gene lost 4 bases and the J gene lost 5 bases, with 14 bases spanning the gap. Germline V gives CDR1 GTSNPN, CDR2 SVGIG (reference sequence). This CDR3 has 13 residues. The CDR3 loop is CAWTSQAGETQYF. The DNA for the CDR3 is TGTGCCTGGACTTCCCAGGCGGGGGAGACCCAGTACTTC. The whole variable domain, remainder taken from reference TRBV30 and TRBJ2-5, is SQTIHQWPATLVQPVGSPLSLECTVEGTSNPNLYWYRQAAGRGLQLLFYSVGIGQISSEVPQNLSASRPQDRQFILSSKKLLLSDSGFYLCAWTSQAGETQYFGPGTRLLVL.

The chain carries TRBV12-5 and TRBJ1-5, with 7 nucleotides matching TRBD1. Trimming took 7 bases from V and 4 from J; bases not matched to a gene: 7. Germline CDR1 is LGHNT and CDR2 is FRNRAP. CDR3 length: 14 residues. The CDR3 DNA reads as TGTGCTAGTGCCTTGACAGGGAGAAATCAGCCCCAGCATTTT. It translates to CASALTGRNQPQHF.

The V call is TRBV28, the J call TRBJ2-1; possibly TRBD2 for D (6 bases). Germline values: CDR1 MDHEN, CDR2 SYDVKM. The CDR3 sequence is 14 residues long. The V end was cut by 3 bases, the J end by 9 bases, with 15 bases between. The CDR3 protein is CASSLGGVKSEQFF. The DNA for the CDR3 is TGTGCCAGCAGTTTGGGGGGAGTCAAAAGTGAGCAGTTCTTC.

The DNA for the CDR3 is TGTGCCAGCTCACTACGACAGGGGGATGTCACCGGGGAGCTGTTTTTT. It specifies CASSLRQGDVTGELFF. V gene TRBV18 combines with J gene TRBJ2-2; 9 positions match TRBD1. This CDR3 region has 16 residues. Trimming cost V 4 bases and J 4 bases; bases outside gene matches: 7. Germline lookup yields CDR1 KGHSH and CDR2 LQKENI.

This clone has only one observation. The chain carries TRBV27 and TRBJ1-2; D gene uncertain. The CDR3 runs 14 residues. Trimming took off 3 bases at V and 4 bases at J, with 12 bases between the two ends. Germline V gene data show CDR1 as MNHEY and CDR2 as SMNVEV (reference sequence). DNA of the CDR3: TGTGCCAGCAGTTTCTTGGGGAGCGTCTATGGCTACACCTTC. It codes for CASSFLGSVYGYTF.

The chain uses TRBV2 and TRBJ2-2; possibly TRBD1 for D (6 bases). The CDR3 length is 15 residues. Trimming removed 6 bases from V and 7 bases from J, with 18 bases in between. Per the germline V gene, CDR1 is SNHLY and CDR2 is FYNNEI. The CDR3 DNA reads TGTGCCAGCAGGAGGACCACAGGGCCGGGCGGGGAGCTGTTTTTT. Its protein is CASRRTTGPGGELFF.

This clone has just one count. This chain connects TRBV27 to TRBJ1-2; 9 positions agree with TRBD1. The CDR3 consists of 13 residues. Germline V gene lookup returns CDR1 MNHEY and CDR2 SMNVEV (reference sequence). V dropped 6 bases and J dropped 6; count of bases not matched to a gene: 5. This CDR3 reads CASRDTGGHGYTF. Here the CDR3 DNA reads TGTGCCAGCAGGGACACAGGGGGCCATGGCTACACCTTC.

The V and J genes are TRBV5-4 and TRBJ1-5; TRBD1 agrees at 7 bases. This CDR3 is 13 amino acids long. Germline lookup yields CDR1 SGHNT and CDR2 YYREEE (reference sequence). V gave up 2 bases and J gave up 4 bases; unmatched junction bases: 0. In DNA form, the CDR3 reads TGTGCCAGCAGCTTACAGGGGAATCAGCCCCAGCATTTT. Protein product: CASSLQGNQPQHF.

The chain couples TRBV5-1 to TRBJ2-6; weak D call: TRBD2 (5 bases). The length of the CDR3 is 15 residues. CDR1 and CDR2 (germline): SGHRS, YFSETQ. Deletions cut 7 bases from V and 4 bases from J, with 15 bases between. Here the CDR3 reads CASSDWGAGANVLTF. In nucleotides, the CDR3 is TGCGCCAGCTCTGACTGGGGAGCCGGGGCCAACGTCCTGACTTTC.

This chain uses TRBV28 with TRBJ1-5, with D possibly being TRBD1 (5 bases). Per germline, CDR1 MDHEN and CDR2 SYDVKM. The CDR3 covers 15 residues. Trimming removed 3 bases at V and 4 bases at J, with 13 bases between. The CDR3 nucleotides are TGTGCCAGCAGTTTCTTGCAGGGCTTGAATCAGCCCCAGCATTTT. Its translation: CASSFLQGLNQPQHF. The complete variable domain, with remaining parts taken from reference TRBV28 and TRBJ1-5, reads DVKVTQSSRYLVKRTGEKVFLECVQDMDHENMFWYRQDPGLGLRLIYFSYDVKMKEKGDIPEGYSVSREKKERFSLILESASTNQTSMYLCASSFLQGLNQPQHFGDGTRLSIL.

The V and J genes are TRBV29-1 and TRBJ1-1; 8 positions agree with TRBD1. V shed 7 bases and J 2 bases; nucleotides not matched to a gene: 12. Germline CDR1 and CDR2: SQVTM and ANQGSEA. CDR3 length: 15 residues. The CDR3 bases are TGCAGCGCCAGAAGGTCGGACAGGGTTAACACTGAAGCTTTCTTT. This translates into CSARRSDRVNTEAFF.

The chain couples TRBV4-2 to TRBJ1-1, with 12 positions matching TRBD1. J lost 4 bases, V lost 1 base, and 7 bases had no gene match. The CDR3 consists of 17 residues. The germline V gene has CDR1 LGHNA and CDR2 YNFKEQ. CDR3 DNA: TGTGCCAGCAGCCAAGTTCCGGGACAGGGGGCCCGCACTGAAGCTTTCTTT. Translation: CASSQVPGQGARTEAFF.